The 21 T cell receptor beta chains below were found in one sample sequenced in a study of cytomegalovirus exposure and HLA in healthy donors. With 60 Vbeta and 13 Jbeta primers, the PCR was carried out. Assay: immunoSEQ multiplex PCR; the TCRdb copy retains only in-frame clones and omits some. The sample has under 200,000 clones, around 79% seen once. Sequencing used PBMCs. The source is a male donor in good health and CMV-seropositive.

This clone has more than one count but fewer than ten. This chain links TRBV6-5 with TRBJ1-1; TRBD1 matches 7 bases. With 6 bases clipped from V and 3 bases from J, the junction kept 10 bases outside the gene matches. The germline V gene encodes CDR1 MNHEY and CDR2 SVGAGI. CDR3 length equals 15 residues. The CDR3 is CASRSGTATHTEAFF. In DNA form, the CDR3 reads TGTGCCAGCAGGTCCGGGACAGCCACCCACACTGAAGCTTTCTTT.

The chain combines TRBV9 with TRBJ2-1; 9 positions agree with TRBD2. Germline values: CDR1 SGDLS, CDR2 YYNGEE. The CDR3 sequence is 14 residues long. The V and J ends lost 6 bases and 8 bases, in that order; junction bases with no gene match: 9. The CDR3 protein is CASNWRGGSDEQFF. The CDR3 DNA sequence: TGTGCCAGCAATTGGCGGGGGGGCAGTGATGAGCAGTTCTTC.

The chain employs TRBV6-1 and TRBJ1-6; a weak D match, TRBD1 (5 bases). Per germline, CDR1 MNHNS and CDR2 SASEGT. Trimming removed 11 bases from V and 0 bases from J, with 14 bases in between. CDR3 size: 15 residues. The CDR3, as DNA: TGTGCCTCAACTGGGGCCTTCTCCTATAATTCACCCCTCCACTTT. The encoded protein is CASTGAFSYNSPLHF.

This clone was seen a few times. The chain recombines TRBV5-1 with TRBJ1-4; the D gene is possibly TRBD1 (6 bases). The CDR3 contains 14 residues. V lost 0 bases and J 3 bases, leaving 6 bases between the germline ends. Germline CDR1 is SGHRS and CDR2 is YFSETQ. CDR3: CASSLGGPNEKLFF. In DNA form, the CDR3 reads TGCGCCAGCAGCTTGGGGGGGCCTAATGAAAAACTGTTTTTT.

The J gene is TRBJ1-6, the V gene TRBV6-5; D is ambiguous. The CDR3 spans 13 residues. V gave up 7 bases and J gave up 10 bases, with 14 bases separating them. Germline-derived CDR1 and CDR2 are MNHEY and SVGAGI. In nucleotides, the CDR3 is TGTGCCAGCATGGTCGGGGAAGAGTCACCCCTCCACTTT. Protein sequence: CASMVGEESPLHF.

The rearrangement uses TRBV4-1 and TRBJ2-3; 11 bases are a match to TRBD2. V lost 0 bases and J lost 2; bases outside the gene matches: 4. The germline V gene has CDR1 MGHRA and CDR2 YSYEKL. The length of the CDR3 is 17 residues. The CDR3 protein is CASSQEPSGGYTDTQYF. As DNA, the CDR3 is TGCGCCAGCAGCCAAGAACCTAGCGGGGGGTACACAGATACGCAGTATTTT.

The sample holds a few counts of this clone. The J gene is TRBJ1-4, the V gene TRBV13; TRBD1 aligns across 7 bases. After removal of 5 bases from V and 4 bases from J, the junction contained 7 bases not matched to a gene. Germline V lookup: CDR1 PRHDT, CDR2 FYEKMQ (reference sequence). CDR3 size: 15 residues. CDR3 nucleotide sequence: TGTGCCAGCAGCACACAGGGGAGTGTTAATGAAAAACTGTTTTTT. Translation: CASSTQGSVNEKLFF.

V usage is TRBV29-1 and J usage is TRBJ1-2; unclear D gene. The ends were cut back, 4 bases at V and 7 bases at J, with 7 bases in the middle. The CDR3 is 10 residues long. The germline CDR1 and CDR2 sequences are SQVTM and ANQGSEA. In DNA form, the CDR3 reads TGCAGCGTTGGCGTCGGTGGCTACACCTTC. The encoded protein is CSVGVGGYTF. Full variable domain (remainder filled in from reference TRBV29-1 and TRBJ1-2): SAVISQKPSRDICQRGTSLTIQCQVDSQVTMMFWYRQQPGQSLTLIATANQGSEATYESGFVIDKFPISRPNLTFSTLTVSNMSPEDSSIYLCSVGVGGYTFGSGTRLTVV.

J is TRBJ2-3 and V is TRBV14; 14 positions agree with TRBD2. Trimming took 5 bases from V and 5 from J; bases not matched to a gene: 6. The CDR3 runs 16 residues. Germline-derived CDR1 and CDR2 are SGHDN and FVKESK. This chain's CDR3 is CASSSGLAGGKDTQYF. Here the CDR3 DNA reads TGTGCCAGCAGCTCCGGACTAGCGGGGGGTAAAGATACGCAGTATTTT.

The rearrangement links TRBV5-6 to TRBJ1-2; TRBD1 agrees at 7 bases. The germline gives CDR1 SGHDT, CDR2 YYEEEE. The CDR3 contains 15 residues. The ends lost 3 bases at V and 2 bases at J; junction bases unmatched: 7. The CDR3 spells CASSSPGQTNYGYTF. The CDR3 DNA reads as TGTGCCAGCAGCTCTCCGGGACAGACCAACTATGGCTACACCTTC.

The chain couples TRBV19 to TRBJ2-2; 11 positions match TRBD2. The germline CDR1 and CDR2 sequences are LNHDA and SQIVND (reference sequence). The trim removed 5 bases at V and 4 bases at J, leaving 9 bases unmatched. The CDR3 covers 17 residues. The CDR3 bases are TGTGCCAGTAGTGCTCTAGCGGGGGGCCTTGCCACCGGGGAGCTGTTTTTT. Its protein product is CASSALAGGLATGELFF. Using reference TRBV19 and TRBJ2-2 for the parts outside the CDR3, the full variable domain is DGGITQSPKYLFRKEGQNVTLSCEQNLNHDAMYWYRQDPGQGLRLIYYSQIVNDFQKGDIAEGYSVSREKKESFPLTVTSAQKNPTAFYLCASSALAGGLATGELFFGEGSRLTVL.

The V call is TRBV19, the J call TRBJ1-1; TRBD1 matches 10 bases. This CDR3 is built from 16 residues. V gave up 5 bases and J gave up 0 bases; unmatched junction bases: 6. CDR1 and CDR2 (germline): LNHDA, SQIVND (reference sequence). CDR3 in amino acids: CASSAPGQGMNTEAFF. CDR3 bases: TGTGCCAGTAGTGCGCCGGGACAGGGGATGAACACTGAAGCTTTCTTT.

This chain links TRBV2 with TRBJ1-3; D is uncertain. This CDR3 region has 14 residues. V lost 8 bases to trimming and J lost 4 bases, with 15 bases between them. Germline V gene data show CDR1 as SNHLY and CDR2 as FYNNEI. CDR3 residues: CASASAGWGNTIYF. CDR3 in DNA: TGTGCCAGCGCCTCTGCCGGGTGGGGAAACACCATATATTTT.

The chain joins TRBV25-1 to TRBJ2-7; 7 positions agree with TRBD1. CDR1 and CDR2 from the germline V gene are MGHDK and SYGVNS. V lost 2 bases and J lost 0; bases outside the gene matches: 7. The CDR3 has 16 residues. CDR3 coding DNA: TGTGCCAGCAGTGAAAGGGGGCAGGGACCCTCCTACGAGCAGTACTTC. This translates into CASSERGQGPSYEQYF.

V is TRBV5-5 and J is TRBJ2-3; no clear D. Germline V CDR1 and CDR2: SGHKS, YYEKEE (reference sequence). This CDR3 is built from 13 residues. V shed 0 bases and J shed 2 bases, with 4 bases lying between them. CDR3 sequence (DNA): TGTGCCAGCAGCTTGGCAGTCACAGATACGCAGTATTTT. As protein: CASSLAVTDTQYF.

V is TRBV7-9 and J is TRBJ2-2, with TRBD1 matching over 10 bases. The CDR3 is 15 residues long. The junction had 3 bases not matched to a gene; V was cut back by 6 bases and J by 2 bases. CDR1 and CDR2 from the germline V gene are SEHNR and FQNEAQ (reference sequence). DNA of the CDR3: TGTGCCAGCAGTCGACAGGGGGCAAACACCGGGGAGCTGTTTTTT. Protein sequence: CASSRQGANTGELFF.

The rearrangement uses TRBV5-5 and TRBJ2-5; D is unclear. The last part of the DNA fits TRBJ2-7 better; the J call may be wrong. CDR3 length: 15 residues. Germline lookup yields CDR1 SGHKS and CDR2 YYEKEE (reference sequence). For the CDR3, the DNA is TGTGCCAGCAGCTTGGGACCAAGGAGCTCCTACGAGCAGTACTTC. It yields the protein CASSLGPRSSYEQYF.

This clone was seen more than once but under ten times. The chain links TRBV4-2 to TRBJ2-7, with D possibly TRBD2 on 6 matching bases. The CDR3 is made up of 13 amino acids. Trimming shortened V by 6 bases and J by 1 base, and 10 bases separated the two germline ends. CDR1 is LGHNA, CDR2 YNFKEQ, per germline. The CDR3 reads CASRNSGSYEQYF. The CDR3 DNA reads TGTGCCAGCAGGAATAGCGGTTCCTACGAGCAGTACTTC.

This chain connects TRBV5-1 to TRBJ1-3; D is uncertain. The V end lost 5 bases, the J end lost 7 bases, and 10 bases lay between the germline ends. CDR1 is SGHRS, CDR2 YFSETQ, per germline. The CDR3 is 12 amino acids. This CDR3 reads CASSPAGNTIYF. In DNA form, the CDR3 reads TGCGCCAGCAGTCCAGCCGGGAACACCATATATTTT.

The rearrangement links TRBV7-9 to TRBJ2-7; D remains unclear. The CDR3 covers 13 residues. V was shortened by 3 bases and J by 3 bases, with 9 bases between the two germline ends. Germline V gene data show CDR1 as SEHNR and CDR2 as FQNEAQ (reference sequence). CDR3 DNA sequence: TGTGCCAGCAGCTTTCGCGGAAACTACGAGCAGTACTTC. This gives the protein CASSFRGNYEQYF.

This CDR3 reads CASSPDRGLNEQYF. DNA for the CDR3: TGTGCCAGCAGCCCGGACAGGGGGCTAAACGAGCAGTACTTC. The chain combines TRBV7-6 with TRBJ2-7; TRBD1 matches at 11 bases. V trimming: 5 bases; J trimming: 5 bases; junction bases outside the gene matches: 5. This CDR3 has 14 amino acids. Germline loops: CDR1 SGHVS, CDR2 FNYEAQ. The full variable domain, completed using reference TRBV7-6 and TRBJ2-7, is GAGVSQSPRYKVTKRGQDVALRCDPISGHVSLYWYRQALGQGPEFLTYFNYEAQQDKSGLPNDRFSAERPEGSISTLTIQRTEQRDSAMYRCASSPDRGLNEQYFGPGTRLTVT.